This T cell receptor beta chain comes out of a study of T cells expressing NK-cell markers. Germline V gene lookup returns CDR1 WSHSY and CDR2 SAAADI. The CDR3 length is 13 residues. TCRdb reworked the 5' RACE reads into one entry per CDR3 protein, no DNA. The sample has about 410,000 distinct CDR3 sequences. The chain employs TRBV10-2 and TRBJ1-3. Sequenced material: blood T cells: a sorted CD56 or NKG2C T cell subset, CD4+ or CD8+ T cells, or bulk PBMC T cells (not recorded which). The clonotype was recovered from a woman aged 50 to 60 in good health. CDR3: CASSLPTGNTIYF.